Below are 7 T cell receptor beta chains sequenced from a single sample in a study of CD8+CD57+ T cells in acquired aplastic anemia. The study, taken as a whole, reports: Lower repertoire diversity than in total CD4+ and CD8+ pools was seen for CD8+CD57+ cells in patients.

What these receptors recognize is not known. Patients chosen for sequencing had shown CD8+CD57+ cell expansion by flow cytometry. For CDR3 and TCR beta VDJ profiling, genomic DNA was the template used. TCRdb called the reads again in MiXCR, with one record for every CDR3 protein. This table holds 15,000 to 20,000 distinct CDR3 sequences, roughly two fifths found once. Sequenced: CD8+CD57+ T cells sorted from PBMCs. Subset noted: bead-enriched CD8+CD57+ effector memory T cells from SAA patients. These receptors were collected from a human donor with aplastic anemia.

This clonotype was seen at least ten times. The chain has TRBV2 and TRBJ2-7; TRBD1 aligns across 8 bases. The germline gives CDR1 SNHLY, CDR2 FYNNEI. The CDR3 has 13 residues. V was clipped by 9 bases and J by 4 bases; unmatched bases: 8. The CDR3 region is CASTGQGNYEQYV. In DNA, the CDR3 is TGTGCCAGTACCGGACAGGGCAATTACGAGCAGTACGTC.

This clonotype was found a few times. V and J are TRBV5-4 and TRBJ2-5; D is perhaps TRBD2 (5 bases). Per the germline V gene, CDR1 is SGHNT and CDR2 is YYREEE (reference sequence). The CDR3 has 13 residues. V was trimmed by 4 bases and J by 3 bases, leaving 10 bases between them. The CDR3 here is CASSKDGKETQYF. The DNA for the CDR3 is TGTGCCAGCAGCAAGGACGGGAAAGAGACCCAGTACTTC.

The rearrangement links TRBV29-1 to TRBJ2-3, with D unresolved. CDR3 size: 16 residues. V was pared by 3 bases and J by 5 bases, with 21 bases between. In germline, CDR1 is SQVTM, CDR2 ANQGSEA. CDR3 region: CSVETTSDSTEDTQYF. CDR3 nucleotides: TGCAGCGTTGAGACCACCAGTGACTCAACCGAAGATACGCAGTATTTT.

The CDR3 DNA is TGTGCCAGCAGCTCCGCCGGGTCCCCAAGGGATACGCAGTATTTT. Its protein is CASSSAGSPRDTQYF. The chain is built from TRBV11-2 and TRBJ2-3, with D hard to call. The CDR3 is 15 residues long. V shed 4 bases and J shed 6 bases, with 17 bases lying between them. Germline-derived CDR1 and CDR2 are SGHAT and FQNNGV.

The CDR3 region has the DNA TGTGCCAGCAGTTTCGCTGCGAGCTCCTACAATGAGCAGTTCTTC. Translating it yields CASSFAASSYNEQFF. The rearrangement links TRBV12-3 or TRBV12-4 to TRBJ2-1, with no clear D. V was pared by 3 bases and J by 0 bases, with 9 bases between. CDR3 length: 15 residues.

V and J are TRBV5-1 and TRBJ1-6; the D gene is possibly TRBD1 (6 bases). CDR1 is SGHRS, CDR2 YFSETQ, per germline. This CDR3 comprises 15 residues. Trimming pared 4 bases from V and 11 bases from J, leaving 19 bases between. CDR3 residues: CASSDGTPGNPPLHF. In DNA form, the CDR3 reads TGCGCCAGCAGCGACGGGACACCTGGCAATCCACCCCTCCACTTT.

This sequence joins TRBV5-1 and TRBJ2-7; 13 nucleotides agree with TRBD2. Looked up from germline, CDR1 is SGHRS and CDR2 is YFSETQ. This CDR3 is built from 15 residues. V shed 1 base and J 2 bases; nucleotides not matched to a gene: 0. CDR3 sequence (DNA): TGCGCCAGCAGCTTGACTAGCGGGAGGGCCTACGAGCAGTACTTC. It specifies CASSLTSGRAYEQYF.